The clone carrying this TCR beta chain was counted at least ten times. This sample is drawn from a study of blood T cells in healthy people across ages. Germline V gives CDR1 SGHTA, CDR2 FQGNSA. The CDR3 spans 11 residues. PCR was performed a second time for 7 to 11 cycles using a sample-barcoded 5' primer and a J-beta primer mix. Each cDNA was tagged by a template-switch adaptor containing 12 random nucleotides. TCRdb passed the 5' RACE reads through MiXCR, listing each CDR3 protein once. The top ten clones hold over 20% of a sample with about 970,000 distinct CDR3 sequences, roughly 51% of them seen once.

The TCR comes from a woman aged 60 to 75 in good health. The material sequenced was blood. The J gene is TRBJ2-3, the V gene TRBV7-2; the D call may be TRBD1 or TRBD2 (5 bases each). The DNA end is more similar to TRBJ2-5, so the J call may be wrong. The CDR3 loop reads CASSFGGTQYF. The CDR3 region has the DNA TGTGCCAGCAGCTTTGGGGGGACCCAGTACTTC.